This T cell receptor (beta chain) was retrieved from a study of blood T cell repertoires in COVID-19. For the study at large: The study drew acute and convalescent COVID-19 samples from the United States, Italy and Spain. Sample material is recorded as cDNA or gDNA derived from T cells, B-cell-depleted T cells, or PBMCs.

Per the study methods: Reference gene primer amplification in the assay estimated nucleated cell counts. Data came from immunoSEQ multiplex PCR; TCRdb stores just in-frame clones and leaves some out. D and trimming come from the DNA, and the V and J calls and clone size come from that table. The sample has about 160,000 clones; over 75% are singletons. This clone was seen a handful of times. CDR1 is SGHRS and CDR2 is YFSETQ in the germline V gene. V lost 6 bases, J lost 6 bases, and 13 bases lay in between. The CDR3 sequence is 12 residues long. The TCR comes from a man between 70 and 80 years old who had recovered from COVID-19. Specimen: peripheral blood. This chain joins TRBV5-1 and TRBJ2-7; D gene unclear. The CDR3 DNA reads TGCGCCAGCAAGGAAGGAGTGGGCGAGCAGTACTTC. This gives the protein CASKEGVGEQYF.